This TCR beta chain was observed in a study of T cells in localized non-small cell lung cancer. Study-wide points: Detection in adjacent lung was observed for a median around 50 of the top 100 tumor clones.

TCRdb's copy holds only in-frame clones and misses some; the assay was immunoSEQ multiplex PCR. The sample lists about 70,000 clones; approximately 84% were seen once. CDR3 length: 18 amino acids. The junction had 9 bases not matched to a gene; V was cut back by 1 base and J by 0 bases. The germline V gene has CDR1 SNHLY and CDR2 FYNNEI. This clone was seen a few times. Its antigen is not known. The rearrangement links TRBV2 to TRBJ1-3, with TRBD1 matching over 7 bases. The sequence was obtained from a female donor older than 55 with stage I lung adenocarcinoma. The sequencing used peripheral blood, collected before any cancer treatment. CDR3: CASSEENPGQSSGNTIYF. The CDR3 nucleotides read TGTGCCAGCAGTGAAGAAAATCCGGGACAGAGCTCTGGAAACACCATATATTTT.